One sample yielded the 30 T cell receptor beta chains listed below, sequenced in a study of response to subunit inactivated influenza vaccine. A single record per CDR3 protein comes from TCRdb applying MiXCR to the RT-PCR reads. The sample records 450,000 to 500,000 distinct CDR3 sequences, roughly 11% being singletons. Source: PBMCs from blood, taken more than 35 days after vaccination. The receptors were gathered from a man in his forties or fifties who received an inactivated influenza vaccine.

This clonotype was counted ten times or more. The rearrangement links TRBV3-1 to TRBJ1-1, with D unclear. Trimming took 1 base from V and 0 from J, leaving 6 bases between them. Germline CDR1 LGHDT, CDR2 YNNKEL (reference sequence). CDR3 size: 14 residues. The CDR3: CASSQGSLNTEAFF. CDR3 bases: TGTGCCAGCAGCCAAGGCAGCTTGAACACTGAAGCTTTCTTT.

Ten or more counts support this clonotype. CDR3 DNA sequence: TGCAGTGCTAGAGATCGGAAGCGGGGGGCCTACAATGAGCAGTTCTTC. It codes for CSARDRKRGAYNEQFF. The chain uses TRBV20-1 and TRBJ2-1; 9 bases map to TRBD2. Germline V gene data show CDR1 as DFQATT and CDR2 as SNEGSKA (reference sequence). CDR3 length: 16 residues. With V trimmed by 0 bases and J by 2 bases, 5 bases remained unmatched.

V usage is TRBV20-1 and J usage is TRBJ2-3; no clear D. CDR3 length equals 15 residues. V lost 4 bases and J 6 bases, leaving 20 bases between the germline ends. Germline V lookup: CDR1 DFQATT, CDR2 SNEGSKA (reference sequence). The CDR3 reads CSATPAMEISDTQYF. The CDR3 DNA follows: TGCAGTGCTACCCCGGCTATGGAAATATCGGATACGCAGTATTTT.

In this sample, this clonotype turned up a few times. This sequence joins TRBV6-2 or TRBV6-3 and TRBJ2-1; D unclear. The V gene's germline CDR1 is MNHEY and CDR2 SVGEGT. V shed 5 bases and J shed 4 bases, with 9 bases lying between them. This CDR3 comprises 13 residues. The CDR3: CASSTTVYNEQFF. In DNA form, the CDR3 reads TGTGCCAGCAGTACGACTGTATACAATGAGCAGTTCTTC.

This clonotype was detected a few times. The chain employs TRBV7-2 and TRBJ2-6; D call uncertain. Trimming removed 2 bases at V and 2 bases at J, with 7 bases between. The CDR3 contains 15 residues. Germline values: CDR1 SGHTA, CDR2 FQGNSA. The CDR3 spells CASSLNPPGANVLTF. The CDR3 DNA is TGTGCCAGCAGCTTAAACCCCCCTGGGGCCAACGTCCTGACTTTC.

The J gene is TRBJ1-6, the V gene TRBV7-2, with 8 bases matching TRBD1. CDR3 size: 15 residues. Trimming removed 4 bases from V and 5 bases from J; junction bases left unmatched: 4. The germline CDR1 and CDR2 sequences are SGHTA and FQGNSA. The CDR3 loop is CASSSGQVHNSPLHF. The CDR3 DNA reads TGTGCCAGCAGCTCGGGACAGGTCCATAATTCACCCCTCCACTTT.

The chain has TRBV4-1 and TRBJ2-6; D is uncertain. V was shortened by 4 bases and J by 0 bases, with 7 bases between the two germline ends. Germline lookup yields CDR1 MGHRA and CDR2 YSYEKL. The CDR3 sequence is 15 residues long. CDR3 region: CASSRSISGANVLTF. The DNA for the CDR3 is TGCGCCAGCAGCCGCAGTATCTCTGGGGCCAACGTCCTGACTTTC.

This clonotype has more than one count but fewer than ten. V gene TRBV7-9 combines with J gene TRBJ1-1; 7 nucleotides align to TRBD1. Losses at the gene ends were 5 bases for V and 0 bases for J; bases not matched to a gene: 6. In germline, CDR1 is SEHNR, CDR2 FQNEAQ (reference sequence). The CDR3 sequence is 15 residues long. The CDR3 is CASSQQGIMNTEAFF. CDR3 in DNA: TGTGCCAGCAGCCAACAGGGGATCATGAACACTGAAGCTTTCTTT.

This clonotype was observed once. The chain links TRBV5-4 to TRBJ2-3; 10 bases are a match to TRBD2. The length of the CDR3 is 19 residues. V lost 1 base and J lost 0; bases outside the gene matches: 11. Germline CDR1 SGHNT, CDR2 YYREEE (reference sequence). The CDR3 DNA is TGTGCCAGCAGCTTGAACGGACTAGCGGCGGAGCCTAGCACAGATACGCAGTATTTT. Protein sequence: CASSLNGLAAEPSTDTQYF. The whole variable domain, remainder taken from reference TRBV5-4 and TRBJ2-3, is ETGVTQSPTHLIKTRGQQVTLRCSSQSGHNTVSWYQQALGQGPQFIFQYYREEENGRGNFPPRFSGLQFPNYSSELNVNALELDDSALYLCASSLNGLAAEPSTDTQYFGPGTRLTVL.

The chain links TRBV12-3 or TRBV12-4 to TRBJ1-2; tentative D call: TRBD1 (6 bases). The CDR3 loop spans 17 amino acids. Trimming removed 5 bases from V and 1 base from J, with 20 bases in between. CDR3 residues: CASSPLLRGTVNYGYTF. The CDR3 region has the DNA TGTGCCAGCAGTCCCCTACTCAGGGGTACGGTTAACTATGGCTACACCTTC.

This clonotype was detected only a few times. The DNA for the CDR3 is TGTGCCAGCAGCCGTTGGGAGTCCGGGGAGCTGTTTTTT. This codes for CASSRWESGELFF. The rearrangement links TRBV25-1 to TRBJ2-2, with TRBD2 as a possible D gene (5 bases). Trimming removed 6 bases at V and 6 bases at J, with 11 bases between. There are 13 residues in the CDR3. Looked up from germline, CDR1 is MGHDK and CDR2 is SYGVNS.

The genes are TRBV4-1 and TRBJ2-7; D gene uncertain. This CDR3 is 12 amino acids long. Germline V lookup: CDR1 MGHRA, CDR2 YSYEKL. Trimming removed 3 bases from V and 3 bases from J, with 6 bases in between. CDR3 in DNA: TGCGCCAGCAGCCACCAAGGCTACGAGCAGTACTTC. Amino acids: CASSHQGYEQYF.

This clonotype was counted ten times or more. This rearrangement joins TRBV20-1 to TRBJ2-2; D is unresolved. Trimming left V 3 bases short and J 1 base short, with 0 bases between. This CDR3 has 11 residues. Germline V gives CDR1 DFQATT, CDR2 SNEGSKA (reference sequence). As DNA, the CDR3 is TGCAGTGCTAGGAACACCGGGGAGCTGTTTTTT. This translates into CSARNTGELFF.

The rearrangement uses TRBV6-1 and TRBJ1-5; D not resolved. This CDR3 has 15 amino acids. Trimming left V 6 bases short and J 0 bases short, with 12 bases between. CDR1 is MNHNS, CDR2 SASEGT, per germline. The CDR3 protein is CASSPQPGSNQPQHF. DNA for the CDR3: TGTGCCAGCAGCCCCCAGCCAGGTAGCAATCAGCCCCAGCATTTT.

The chain couples TRBV7-8 to TRBJ2-2; unclear D gene. Germline V lookup: CDR1 SGHVS, CDR2 FQNEAQ. CDR3 length: 15 amino acids. Trimming pared 0 bases from V and 4 bases from J, leaving 9 bases between. The CDR3 nucleotides read TGTGCCAGCAGCTTAGCCGAGACCGCCACCGGGGAGCTGTTTTTT. Translation: CASSLAETATGELFF.

This clonotype appeared many times. This rearrangement joins TRBV20-1 to TRBJ2-5, with 10 bases lining up with TRBD1. CDR3 length: 13 amino acids. Germline CDR1 is DFQATT and CDR2 is SNEGSKA (reference sequence). V dropped 6 bases and J dropped 5; count of bases not matched to a gene: 6. This CDR3 is CSAMTGGEETQYF. The CDR3 bases are TGCAGTGCCATGACAGGGGGCGAGGAGACCCAGTACTTC.

This clonotype showed up many times. The chain joins TRBV11-2 to TRBJ2-7; 7 bases align to TRBD2. Trimming removed 1 base from V and 2 bases from J; junction bases left unmatched: 14. Germline V gene lookup returns CDR1 SGHAT and CDR2 FQNNGV. This CDR3 is 18 amino acids long. CDR3 nucleotides: TGTGCCAGCAGCTTAGTTAGTGGAGCGGGGCCGTTTCCCTACGAGCAGTACTTC. It codes for CASSLVSGAGPFPYEQYF.

The chain is built from TRBV5-1 and TRBJ2-1; 14 bases are shared with TRBD2. The CDR3 runs to 17 residues. Germline V gene data show CDR1 as SGHRS and CDR2 as YFSETQ. The J segment lost 5 bases and the V segment lost 0 bases, leaving 4 bases of the junction unmatched. The CDR3 here is CASSLVGTSGGHNEQFF. The CDR3 nucleotides read TGCGCCAGCAGCTTGGTGGGGACTAGCGGGGGCCACAATGAGCAGTTCTTC.

This clonotype was seen a few times. The chain couples TRBV7-3 to TRBJ2-2, with TRBD2 matching 9 bases. The germline gives CDR1 SGHTA, CDR2 FQGTGA. The V gene end was trimmed by 5 bases and the J gene end by 6 bases; junction bases not matched to a gene: 13. The CDR3 has 17 amino acids. CDR3 DNA: TGTGCCAGCAGCCCCTTGCCGGGACTAGCTACGGCCGGGGAGCTGTTTTTT. It yields the protein CASSPLPGLATAGELFF. Based on the CDR3 plus reference TRBV7-3 and TRBJ2-2, the full variable domain is GAGVSQTPSNKVTEKGKYVELRCDPISGHTALYWYRQSLGQGPEFLIYFQGTGAADDSGLPNDRFFAVRPEGSVSTLKIQRTERGDSAVYLCASSPLPGLATAGELFFGEGSRLTVL.

The genes are TRBV2 and TRBJ2-7; TRBD2 agrees at 7 bases. Trimming removed 7 bases from V and 3 bases from J; junction bases left unmatched: 6. There are 13 residues in the CDR3. Germline V gives CDR1 SNHLY, CDR2 FYNNEI. The CDR3 DNA reads TGTGCCAGCAAAGAGGGAGGGGTCTACGAGCAGTACTTC. It specifies CASKEGGVYEQYF.

The V call is TRBV5-5, the J call TRBJ1-4; TRBD1 is a possible D gene (5 bases). Germline assignment: CDR1 SGHKS and CDR2 YYEKEE (reference sequence). CDR3 size: 15 residues. The V gene lost 1 base and the J gene lost 8 bases, with 15 bases spanning the gap. The CDR3 DNA sequence: TGTGCCAGCAGCTTGTCAGCCCAGGGTAGCGAAAAACTGTTTTTT. Its protein product is CASSLSAQGSEKLFF.

The chain recombines TRBV20-1 with TRBJ2-7, with a possible D match to TRBD2 (5 bases). The germline gives CDR1 DFQATT, CDR2 SNEGSKA (reference sequence). The CDR3 consists of 11 residues. V dropped 0 bases and J dropped 9 bases, with 9 bases sitting between them. The CDR3 region is CSARDGGWQYF. CDR3 sequence (DNA): TGCAGTGCTAGAGATGGCGGGTGGCAGTACTTC.

This clonotype has just a few counts. This chain links TRBV12-3 or TRBV12-4 with TRBJ2-5; 7 bases fit TRBD2. Trimming cost V 7 bases and J 7 bases; bases outside gene matches: 9. CDR3 length: 13 amino acids. CDR3 loop: CASNTGRGWTQYF. The CDR3 nucleotides are TGTGCCAGCAATACGGGGCGGGGGTGGACCCAGTACTTC.

In its sample, this clonotype was seen many times. The chain uses TRBV10-3 and TRBJ2-5; the D is unclear. Between the trimmed V and J ends, which lost 0 bases and 5 bases, there was a span of 4 bases. Germline V gene sequence: CDR1 ENHRY, CDR2 SYGVKD. The CDR3 loop spans 12 amino acids. The CDR3 reads CAISESGETQYF. The CDR3 DNA reads as TGTGCCATCAGTGAGTCAGGGGAGACCCAGTACTTC.

This sequence joins TRBV15 and TRBJ2-2, with D unresolved. CDR1 and CDR2 (germline): LNHNV, YYDKDF (reference sequence). V was shortened by 0 bases and J by 4 bases, with 9 bases between the two germline ends. There are 15 residues in the CDR3. For the CDR3, the DNA is TGTGCCACCAGCAGAGATGTTGGGTTCACCGGGGAGCTGTTTTTT. Translating it yields CATSRDVGFTGELFF.

This clonotype was picked up many times. This chain links TRBV15 with TRBJ2-3; 7 nucleotides align to TRBD2. V shed 0 bases, J shed 9 bases, and the junction held 12 bases outside the gene matches. CDR3 size: 16 residues. In germline, CDR1 is LNHNV, CDR2 YYDKDF (reference sequence). CDR3 bases: TGTGCCACCAGCAGAGATTGGGGGAGGGCCGGTGCCACGCAGTATTTT. Translated: CATSRDWGRAGATQYF.

This clonotype was observed at least ten times. The CDR3 DNA reads TGTGCCATCAGGGTTACAGGTGGACCGGAGACCCAGTACTTC. Its translation: CAIRVTGGPETQYF. This rearrangement joins TRBV10-3 to TRBJ2-5; D perhaps matches TRBD1 (5 bases). The CDR3 runs 14 residues. V was clipped by 6 bases and J by 5 bases, with 16 bases between them. Germline-derived CDR1 and CDR2 are ENHRY and SYGVKD.

There are a few counts of this clonotype. In nucleotides, the CDR3 is TGTGCCAGCAGTAGGGGGCTAGGCGGCGAGCAGTACTTC. Translation gives CASSRGLGGEQYF. The V and J genes are TRBV2 and TRBJ2-7; TRBD1 matches 7 bases. V trimming: 5 bases; J trimming: 6 bases; junction bases outside the gene matches: 7. The CDR3 consists of 13 residues. CDR1 is SNHLY, CDR2 FYNNEI, per germline.

The chain recombines TRBV20-1 with TRBJ2-7, with no clear D. Looked up from germline, CDR1 is DFQATT and CDR2 is SNEGSKA (reference sequence). V lost 2 bases to trimming and J lost 8 bases, with 16 bases between them. This CDR3 is 13 amino acids long. CDR3 sequence (DNA): TGCAGTGCTAGAACCGCAGGCGGTCTACAGCAGTACTTC. Encoded protein: CSARTAGGLQQYF.

Many counts were recorded for this clonotype. The V gene is TRBV4-2, the J gene TRBJ1-5; 9 nucleotides line up with TRBD1. J was trimmed by 2 bases and V by 4 bases; bases with no gene match: 12. This CDR3 has 18 residues. In germline, CDR1 is LGHNA, CDR2 YNFKEQ. The CDR3 coding sequence is TGTGCCAGCAGCCCGGGACAGGGAAATATAGGGGGCAATCAGCCCCAGCATTTT. Encoded protein: CASSPGQGNIGGNQPQHF.